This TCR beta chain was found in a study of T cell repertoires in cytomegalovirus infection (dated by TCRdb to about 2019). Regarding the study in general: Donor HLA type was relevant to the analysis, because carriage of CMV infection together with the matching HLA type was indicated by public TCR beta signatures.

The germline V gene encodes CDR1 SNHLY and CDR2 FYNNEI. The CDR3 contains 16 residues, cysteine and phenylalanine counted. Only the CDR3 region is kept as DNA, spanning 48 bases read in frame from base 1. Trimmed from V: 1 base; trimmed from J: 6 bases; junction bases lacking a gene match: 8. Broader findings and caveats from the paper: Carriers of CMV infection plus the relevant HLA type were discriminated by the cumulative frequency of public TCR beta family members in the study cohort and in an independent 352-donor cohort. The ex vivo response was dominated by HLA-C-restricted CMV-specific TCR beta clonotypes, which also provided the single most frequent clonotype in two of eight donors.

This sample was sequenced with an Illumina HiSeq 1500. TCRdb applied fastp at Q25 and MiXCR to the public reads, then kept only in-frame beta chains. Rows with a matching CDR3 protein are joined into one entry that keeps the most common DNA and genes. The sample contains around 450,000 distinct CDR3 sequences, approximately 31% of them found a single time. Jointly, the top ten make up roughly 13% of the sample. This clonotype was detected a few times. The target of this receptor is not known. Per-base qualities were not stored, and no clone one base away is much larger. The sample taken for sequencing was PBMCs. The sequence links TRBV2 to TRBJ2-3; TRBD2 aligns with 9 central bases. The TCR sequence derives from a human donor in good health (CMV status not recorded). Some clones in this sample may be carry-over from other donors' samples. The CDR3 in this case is CASSEERGGGADTQYF. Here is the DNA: TGTGCCAGCAGTGAAGAGCGCGGCGGGGGGGCGGATACGCAGTATTTT.